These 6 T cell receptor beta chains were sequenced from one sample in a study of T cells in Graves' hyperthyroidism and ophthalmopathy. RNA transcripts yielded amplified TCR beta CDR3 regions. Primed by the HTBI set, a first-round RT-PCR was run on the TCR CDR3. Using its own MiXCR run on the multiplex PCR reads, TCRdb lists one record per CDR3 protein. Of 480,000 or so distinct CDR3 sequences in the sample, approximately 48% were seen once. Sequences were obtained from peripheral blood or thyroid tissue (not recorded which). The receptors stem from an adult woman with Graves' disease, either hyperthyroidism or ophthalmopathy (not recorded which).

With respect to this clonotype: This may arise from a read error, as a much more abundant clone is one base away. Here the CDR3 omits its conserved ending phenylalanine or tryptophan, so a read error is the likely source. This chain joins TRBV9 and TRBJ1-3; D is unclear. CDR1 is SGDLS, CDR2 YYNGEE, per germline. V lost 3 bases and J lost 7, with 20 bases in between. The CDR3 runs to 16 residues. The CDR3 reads CASSDGSPGIGNTIYV. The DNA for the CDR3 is TGTGCCAGCAGCGACGGCAGTCCCGGGATCGGGAACACCATATATGTT.

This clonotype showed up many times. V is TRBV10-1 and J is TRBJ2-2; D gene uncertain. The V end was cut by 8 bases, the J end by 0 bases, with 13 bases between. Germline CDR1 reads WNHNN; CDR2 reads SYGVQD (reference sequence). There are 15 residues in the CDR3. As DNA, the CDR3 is TGCGCCAGCGGACCCTCCCATACGAACACCGGGGAGCTGTTTTTT. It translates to CASGPSHTNTGELFF.

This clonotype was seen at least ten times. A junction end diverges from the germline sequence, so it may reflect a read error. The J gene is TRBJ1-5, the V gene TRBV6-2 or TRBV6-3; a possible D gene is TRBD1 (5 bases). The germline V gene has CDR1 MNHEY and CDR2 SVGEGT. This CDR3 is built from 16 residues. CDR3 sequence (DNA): TGTGCCAGCAGTCACTCCGGGACCCATAGCAATCAGCCCCAGCATTTT. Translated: CASSHSGTHSNQPQHF.

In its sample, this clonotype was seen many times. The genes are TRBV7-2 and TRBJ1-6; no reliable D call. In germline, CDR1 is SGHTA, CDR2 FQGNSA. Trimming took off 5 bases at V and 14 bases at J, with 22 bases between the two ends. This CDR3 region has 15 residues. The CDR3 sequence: CASSLAMDGPTALHF. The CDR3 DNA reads TGTGCCAGCAGCCTCGCCATGGACGGGCCGACCGCCCTCCACTTT.

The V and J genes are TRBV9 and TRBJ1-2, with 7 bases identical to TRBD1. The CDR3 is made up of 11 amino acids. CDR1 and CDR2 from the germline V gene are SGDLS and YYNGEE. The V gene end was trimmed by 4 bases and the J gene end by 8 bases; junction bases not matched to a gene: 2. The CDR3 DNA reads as TGTGCCAGCAGCCAACAGGGGGGCTACACCTTC. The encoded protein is CASSQQGGYTF.

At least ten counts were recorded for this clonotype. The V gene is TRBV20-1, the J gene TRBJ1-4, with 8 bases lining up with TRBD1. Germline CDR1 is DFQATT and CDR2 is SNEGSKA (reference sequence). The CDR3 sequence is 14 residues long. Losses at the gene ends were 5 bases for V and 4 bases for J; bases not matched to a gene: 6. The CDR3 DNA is TGCAGTGCTGGACAGGGTGGAGATAATGAAAAACTGTTTTTT. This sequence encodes CSAGQGGDNEKLFF.